The 11 T cell receptor beta chains in this list originate from one sample, sequenced in a study of cytomegalovirus exposure and HLA in healthy donors. The primer mix had 60 Vbeta and 13 Jbeta primers. Assay used: immunoSEQ multiplex PCR; TCRdb lists only in-frame clones, some missing. The sample includes about 81,000 clones, 70% to 85% of them seen just once. What was sequenced was PBMCs. All receptors come from a man in his forties or fifties in good health and CMV-seropositive.

In the case of this clone: The junction departs from the called germline gene at one end, perhaps through a read error. This sequence joins TRBV30 and TRBJ2-6; a weak D match, TRBD1 (5 bases). There are 13 residues in the CDR3. Germline CDR1 is GTSNPN and CDR2 is SVGIG (reference sequence). The CDR3 region is CAWAFSGANGLTF. In nucleotides, the CDR3 is TGTGCCTGGGCATTCTCTGGGGCCAACGGCCTGACTTTC.

The V and J genes are TRBV13 and TRBJ2-2; possible D gene TRBD2, 5 bases. The CDR3 sequence is 14 residues long. Trimming left V 1 base short and J 4 bases short, with 7 bases between. Germline V gene lookup returns CDR1 PRHDT and CDR2 FYEKMQ (reference sequence). CDR3 residues: CASSLELATGELFF. CDR3 nucleotide sequence: TGTGCCAGCAGCTTAGAGCTAGCCACCGGGGAGCTGTTTTTT.

This clone appeared a few times. Here the CDR3 DNA reads TGTGCCAGCAGGGATGACTTGGGCGAGCAGTACTTC. This codes for CASRDDLGEQYF. The V and J genes are TRBV6-6 and TRBJ2-7; D gene unclear. Germline lookup yields CDR1 MNHNY and CDR2 SVGAGI (reference sequence). The CDR3 is 12 residues long. Between the trimmed V and J ends, which lost 6 bases and 6 bases, there was a span of 12 bases.

The chain is built from TRBV18 and TRBJ2-4; TRBD2 aligns across 8 bases. V gave up 1 base and J gave up 0 bases; unmatched junction bases: 5. The CDR3 is made up of 17 amino acids. CDR1 is KGHSH, CDR2 LQKENI, per germline. The CDR3 DNA is TGTGCCAGCTCACCACTCAGCGGGAGTCTAGCCAAAAACATTCAGTACTTC. Translation gives CASSPLSGSLAKNIQYF.

In this sample, this clone turned up once. The rearrangement links TRBV2 to TRBJ1-3; D call uncertain. Trimming took off 7 bases at V and 0 bases at J, with 7 bases between the two ends. The CDR3 extends over 13 amino acids. CDR1 and CDR2 (germline): SNHLY, FYNNEI. Here the CDR3 DNA reads TGTGCCAGCACAGGCAACTCTGGAAACACCATATATTTT. Its protein product is CASTGNSGNTIYF.

This clone was seen only a few times. The chain carries TRBV5-4 and TRBJ2-7, with TRBD1 identical over 11 bases. This CDR3 has 16 amino acids. From germline, CDR1 is SGHNT and CDR2 YYREEE (reference sequence). V lost 4 bases, J lost 6 bases, and 12 bases stayed unmatched. The DNA of the CDR3 is TGTGCCAGCAGCCACCCTGCTGAGGGACAGGGGGGCGAGCAGTACTTC. This encodes CASSHPAEGQGGEQYF. The complete variable domain, with remaining parts taken from reference TRBV5-4 and TRBJ2-7, reads ETGVTQSPTHLIKTRGQQVTLRCSSQSGHNTVSWYQQALGQGPQFIFQYYREEENGRGNFPPRFSGLQFPNYSSELNVNALELDDSALYLCASSHPAEGQGGEQYFGPGTRLTVT.

V is TRBV2 and J is TRBJ1-4, with D possibly being TRBD1 (5 bases). Germline V gene sequence: CDR1 SNHLY, CDR2 FYNNEI. The CDR3 totals 12 residues. Trimming took 7 bases from V and 8 from J, leaving 11 bases between them. CDR3 nucleotide sequence: TGTGCCAGCAAGACAGTTTACGAAAAACTGTTTTTT. This encodes CASKTVYEKLFF.

The chain joins TRBV9 to TRBJ2-2; 8 bases are a match to TRBD2. Germline V gene lookup returns CDR1 SGDLS and CDR2 YYNGEE. J gave up 5 bases and V 2 bases, and 5 bases lay outside the gene matches. CDR3 length: 15 amino acids. Written as DNA, the CDR3 is TGTGCCAGCAGCGTCACAGCGGGAGCGACCGGGGAGCTGTTTTTT. This sequence encodes CASSVTAGATGELFF.

Worth noting for this clone: One end of the junction fails to match germline, which may point to a read error. The DNA for the CDR3 is TGTGCCAGCAGCTCCCCGGCGGGGGCCAACGGCCTGACTTTC. It encodes CASSSPAGANGLTF. V and J are TRBV7-9 and TRBJ2-6; D may be TRBD2 (7 bases). Germline V gene sequence: CDR1 SEHNR, CDR2 FQNEAQ (reference sequence). The CDR3 consists of 14 residues.

This clone was found a few times. The V and J genes are TRBV11-2 and TRBJ1-2, with 7 bases identical to TRBD1. The trim removed 5 bases at V and 4 bases at J, leaving 4 bases unmatched. The CDR3 is 13 residues long. CDR1 is SGHAT and CDR2 is FQNNGV in the germline V gene. The CDR3 sequence: CASSEGQLYGYTF. The CDR3 DNA follows: TGTGCCAGCAGCGAGGGACAGCTCTATGGCTACACCTTC.

Notes on this clone: A junction end diverges from the germline sequence, so it may reflect a read error. The chain has TRBV2 and TRBJ2-1, with D tentatively TRBD1 (5 bases). Germline assignment: CDR1 SNHLY and CDR2 FYNNEI. This CDR3 is 12 amino acids long. The CDR3 DNA reads TGTGCCAGCAGTGTGGTTATGGGGCCTCAACTCTTC. Encoded protein: CASSVVMGPQLF.